This T cell receptor (beta chain) was captured in a study of blood T cells in healthy people across ages. Using a J-beta primer mix together with a sample-barcoded 5' primer, a second PCR was run for roughly 7 to 11 cycles. The template-switch adaptor was a 5' adaptor with 12 random nucleotides. It tagged each cDNA molecule. TCRdb ran MiXCR on the 5' RACE reads and lists one entry per CDR3 protein. The sample records fewer than 700,000 distinct CDR3 sequences, 47% being singletons. The study, taken as a whole, reports: Investigators treated diversity estimates from one million T cells as underestimates.

This clonotype was observed a few times. The target antigen is unknown. Possible read error: a much larger clone is one base away. The V end lost 1 base, the J end lost 12 bases, and 21 bases lay between the germline ends. The CDR3 has 15 amino acids. CDR1 is MNHNY and CDR2 is SVGAGI in the germline V gene (reference sequence). This TCR was recovered from a man at least 80 years old in good health. What was sequenced was blood. The chain couples TRBV6-6 to TRBJ1-2; weak D call: TRBD1 (5 bases). The CDR3 coding sequence is TGTGCCAGCAGTTACTGGGGCGCCACCGAACTTCGCCACACCTTC. It yields the protein CASSYWGATELRHTF.